The T cell receptor beta chain under discussion was sequenced for a study of T cells in Graves' hyperthyroidism and ophthalmopathy. Study-wide results and limits: Most expanded thyroid clonotypes above 0.001 also appeared in blood.

The CDR3 consists of 14 residues. Germline V CDR1 and CDR2: SGHRS, YFSETQ. RNA transcripts served as the template for amplifying TCR beta CDR3 regions. The HTBI set primed first-round TCR CDR3 RT-PCR. MiXCR was run by TCRdb on the multiplex PCR reads, yielding one entry per CDR3 protein. Of about 710,000 distinct CDR3 sequences listed, around 15% were seen once; the top ten hold approximately 8.4%. This clonotype was detected only a few times. No antigen is known for it. One junction end does not reproduce the germline sequence, and a read error may be involved. The sequencing sample was made of blood. This chain links TRBV5-1 with TRBJ1-1; no reliable D call. The receptor comes from a man aged 18 to 29 with Graves' hyperthyroidism. CDR3 sequence reads: CASSLSWQYTGAFF. The CDR3 region has the DNA TGCGCCAGCAGCTTAAGTTGGCAATACACTGGAGCTTTCTTT.